This T cell receptor beta chain is drawn from a study of T cell responses to AZD1222 COVID-19 vaccine (dated by TCRdb to 2020 to 2023). With respect to the entire study: TCR sequencing covered over 230 trial participants: 207 given two doses of AZD1222 and 26 given two doses of MenACWY control vaccine. Trial participants were enrolled by age into 18-55, 56-69 and 70-plus year subgroups, with 148, 28 and 57 TCR-sequenced participants respectively. Findings and caveats that apply to the study as a whole: In the small 56-69-year group, the increase in depth fell short of significance, most likely because of low power. Participants were mostly white British, with more females than males. The authors suggested clonal diversity may have been underestimated. Because no day 14 peak-response samples were available, repertoires were characterized only after the peak T cell response. Spike-specific TCR breadth and depth rose significantly after two AZD1222 doses compared with day 0 and with MenACWY recipients. Nearly half of unique spike-specific TCRs reportedly recognized epitopes outside regions mutated in the B.1.351 and B.1.1.7 variants. Only five to seven AZD1222 recipients were SARS-CoV-2 seropositive at baseline, limiting conclusions about previously exposed vaccinees. The whole spike protein was spanned by vaccine-associated CD4 TCRs, and dominant responses were seen in regions 160-218 and 743-854.

In light of the paper, this sample's time point label describes: about 28 days (+/-7) after the second vaccine dose. Because spike-specific TCR depth and breadth did not differ between the two schedules, AZD1222 recipients who got a second dose at roughly 4 weeks were pooled with those who got a second dose at roughly 12 weeks. The vaccinee samples were drawn from two UK trials, COV001 and COV002, one of which was a single-blind randomized controlled phase 2/3 trial testing AZD1222 (ChAdOx1 nCoV-19) in healthy adults. For TCRbeta chain sequencing, PBMC samples from trial participants were taken at day 0 and at day 28 after the second dose. The CDR3 regions of human TCRbeta chains were analyzed by immunosequencing. The paper's data handling went like this. Repertoire TCRs were checked for matches against a reference library of SARS-CoV-2-specific TCRs that had been generated using the MIRA antigen-specificity platform. Breadth was defined as the fraction of unique TCRs that were SARS-CoV-2-associated. Depth was defined as the fraction of total T cells that were SARS-CoV-2-associated. Using the MIRA data, every spike-specific TCR was mapped to the spike region that the TCR reacted to and assigned to either a CD4 or a CD8 class. Log10-transformed breadth and depth values were compared by one-way ANOVA with Sidak's multiple comparisons tests. In its TCRdb copy, this immuneACCESS table keeps in-frame sequences only and misses some clones. Where compared with another copy, unresolved V genes explain less than half of these, and the others have no known cause. V and J calls and clone size follow that table, whereas D and trimming were derived from the DNA. Counted in this sample were over 130,000 clones; roughly 92% of them appeared once. Clones ranked in the top ten supply about 10% of the sample.

The CDR3 contains 14 residues, cysteine and phenylalanine counted. The CDR3 DNA has 42 bases and is translated from base 1. V has 2 bases trimmed and J has 6 bases trimmed; junction bases matching no gene number 4. Based on the germline V gene, the CDR1 and CDR2 sequences are MNHEY and SVGEGT. On this clone: It lacks a known antigen. Base qualities are not provided; no much larger clone lies one nucleotide away.

The chain uses TRBV6-2 or TRBV6-3 and TRBJ1-2, with TRBD1 identical over 9 junction bases. The sample consisted of peripheral blood, taken 28 days after the second AZD1222 dose. The clonotype originates from an adult who received the AZD1222 COVID-19 vaccine. The CDR3 sequence is CASSYRDREHGYTF. The DNA sequence is given as TGTGCCAGCAGTTACAGGGACAGGGAGCATGGCTACACCTTC.